The clone carrying this TCR beta chain was seen ten or more times. Its target is unknown. The data belong to a study of T cells in Graves' hyperthyroidism and ophthalmopathy. Overall study: Before treatment of any kind, peripheral blood was taken at initial diagnosis. General observations from the study: The majority of expanded thyroid clonotypes above 0.001 also appeared in blood.

Trimming left V 5 bases short and J 4 bases short, with 12 bases between. This CDR3 comprises 13 residues. Looked up from germline, CDR1 is DFQATT and CDR2 is SNEGSKA (reference sequence). The investigators amplified TCR beta CDR3 regions from RNA transcripts. In the first-round RT-PCR of the TCR CDR3, the HTBI primer set was used. TCRdb analysed the multiplex PCR reads with MiXCR anew, one entry per CDR3 protein. The table records about 280,000 distinct CDR3 sequences, 20% to 25% of them present only once. The specimen sequenced was blood. This receptor was identified in a man aged 40-49 years with Graves' hyperthyroidism that later progressed to Graves' ophthalmopathy. The rearrangement links TRBV20-1 to TRBJ1-5; no firm D call. In nucleotides, the CDR3 is TGCAGTGCTGTCGACGGCTTAAATCAGCCCCAGCATTTT. Amino acid sequence: CSAVDGLNQPQHF.